This T cell receptor (beta chain) was sequenced in a study of blood T cell repertoires in COVID-19. The overall study: Acute-phase and convalescent COVID-19 samples originated in the United States, Italy and Spain.

CDR1 is SGHRS, CDR2 YFSETQ, per germline. Trimming pared 2 bases from V and 7 bases from J, leaving 15 bases between. This CDR3 has 15 residues. Clones were sequenced by immunoSEQ multiplex PCR, and TCRdb holds only the in-frame ones, with some missing. The profile shows hundreds of thousands of clones, approximately 88% of them singletons. The source of this sequence is a woman between 45 and 60 years old with COVID-19, enrolled during active disease. Sequencing was carried out using peripheral blood. J is TRBJ2-2 and V is TRBV5-1; D possibly corresponds to TRBD1 (6 bases). The CDR3 loop reads CASSFIQGNGGELFF. CDR3 coding DNA: TGCGCCAGCAGCTTTATACAGGGAAACGGCGGGGAGCTGTTTTTT.